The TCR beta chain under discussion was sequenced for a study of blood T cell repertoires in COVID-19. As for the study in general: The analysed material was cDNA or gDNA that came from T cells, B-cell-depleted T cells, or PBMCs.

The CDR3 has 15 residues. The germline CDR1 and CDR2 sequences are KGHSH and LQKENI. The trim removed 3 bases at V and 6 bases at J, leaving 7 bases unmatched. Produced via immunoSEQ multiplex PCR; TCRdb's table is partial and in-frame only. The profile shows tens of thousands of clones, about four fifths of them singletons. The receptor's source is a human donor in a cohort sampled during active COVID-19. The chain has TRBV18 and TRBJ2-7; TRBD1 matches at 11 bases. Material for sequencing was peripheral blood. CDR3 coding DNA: TGTGCCAGCTCACCCTCGGGACAGGGGGGCGTCGAGCAGTACTTC. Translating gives CASSPSGQGGVEQYF. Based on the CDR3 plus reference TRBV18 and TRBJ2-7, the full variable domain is NAGVMQNPRHLVRRRGQEARLRCSPMKGHSHVYWYRQLPEEGLKFMVYLQKENIIDESGMPKERFSAEFPKEGPSILRIQQVVRGDSAAYFCASSPSGQGGVEQYFGPGTRLTVT.